This T cell receptor beta chain was found in a study of OX40 agonist ivuxolimab in advanced cancers. Study outcomes and limitations: The antigens recognized by the expanded peripheral T cells, that is their antigen specificity, were not determined. In CD8+ T cells, expanded clones were on average more numerous than in CD4+. CD4+ and CD8+ T cells in blood underwent clonal expansion by week 6 at 0.1 to 3.0 mg/kg.

Sequencing was performed with immunoSEQ multiplex PCR; in TCRdb, only in-frame clones are kept and a portion is missing. The sample yields around 34,000 clones, under 90% seen once. The germline V gene has CDR1 SGHVS and CDR2 FNYEAQ. The CDR3 is 13 amino acids. V shed 0 bases and J shed 8 bases, with 10 bases lying between them. This clone showed up just a few times. The target antigen is unknown. The sequences come from CD4+ or CD8+ T cells sorted from blood, collected in a trial of the OX40 agonist ivuxolimab. The origin of this receptor is an adult with an advanced solid tumor such as melanoma, head and neck, liver or kidney cancer. The chain combines TRBV7-6 with TRBJ1-2, with D unclear. The CDR3 bases are TGTGCCAGCAGCTTAGCGCATGGAGAAGGCTACACCTTC. Encoded protein: CASSLAHGEGYTF.